Below are 5 T cell receptor beta chains sequenced from a single sample in a study of T-cell memory formation after mild COVID-19. TCRdb fed the 5' RACE reads into MiXCR, producing one record per CDR3 protein. The data contain hundreds of thousands of distinct CDR3 sequences, over 25% of them seen just once; the ten biggest clones take up approximately 15%. The sequenced sample consisted of PBMCs or a T cell subset sorted from them (not recorded which). The origin of the receptors is an adult woman who had mild COVID-19 (a few samples of this study predate the infection). Cell type and time point are not known.

The CDR3, as DNA: TGCGCCAGCAGCTTGCGCCAGGGGACCACCGGGGAGCTGTTTTTT. The encoded protein is CASSLRQGTTGELFF. The gene calls are TRBV5-1 and TRBJ2-2; D is perhaps TRBD1 (6 bases). Trimming left V 1 base short and J 4 bases short, with 11 bases between. CDR3 length: 15 residues. Germline CDR1 reads SGHRS; CDR2 reads YFSETQ.

This clonotype was seen more than once but under ten times. This sequence joins TRBV7-9 and TRBJ2-5; D gene uncertain. Trimming shortened V by 3 bases and J by 3 bases, and 11 bases separated the two germline ends. The CDR3 extends over 14 amino acids. The germline V gene has CDR1 SEHNR and CDR2 FQNEAQ (reference sequence). This chain's CDR3 is CASSFLANEETQYF. DNA of the CDR3: TGTGCCAGCAGCTTTTTAGCAAACGAAGAGACCCAGTACTTC.

The chain recombines TRBV6-5 with TRBJ2-7; tentatively, D is TRBD1 or TRBD2 (5 bases each). V was cut by 2 bases and J by 2 bases, with 16 bases left in between. The CDR3 extends over 16 amino acids. Per germline, CDR1 MNHEY and CDR2 SVGAGI. In DNA, the CDR3 is TGTGCCAGCAGTTACCATACCGGGACGGATACCTACGAGCAGTACTTC. Encoded protein: CASSYHTGTDTYEQYF.

This clonotype was recorded a few times. The CDR3: CSVAGRGVQETQYF. Written as DNA, the CDR3 is TGCAGCGTGGCCGGAAGGGGGGTACAAGAGACCCAGTACTTC. The V call is TRBV29-1, the J call TRBJ2-5; the D call may be TRBD1 or TRBD2 (6 bases each). Germline loops: CDR1 SQVTM, CDR2 ANQGSEA. This CDR3 has 14 amino acids. The ends were cut back, 6 bases at V and 2 bases at J, with 16 bases in the middle. The full variable domain, completed using reference TRBV29-1 and TRBJ2-5, is SAVISQKPSRDICQRGTSLTIQCQVDSQVTMMFWYRQQPGQSLTLIATANQGSEATYESGFVIDKFPISRPNLTFSTLTVSNMSPEDSSIYLCSVAGRGVQETQYFGPGTRLLVL.

The CDR3 reads CASSSFRGNYGYTF. The CDR3 DNA sequence: TGTGCCAGCAGCTCGTTCCGGGGGAACTATGGCTACACCTTC. This sequence joins TRBV14 and TRBJ1-2, with a tentative D call TRBD1 (5 bases). The CDR3 length is 14 residues. The ends were cut back, 5 bases at V and 2 bases at J, with 12 bases in the middle. CDR1 SGHDN and CDR2 FVKESK come from the germline V gene.